This T cell receptor beta chain was retrieved from a study of shared clonotypes between healthy human individuals. Per germline, CDR1 SGHKS and CDR2 YYEKEE (reference sequence). J gave up 7 bases and V 7 bases, and 12 bases lay outside the gene matches. There are 14 residues in the CDR3. Only in-frame clones appear in the TCRdb table, and some are missing; sequencing was by immunoSEQ multiplex PCR. Among approximately 1.5 million clones listed, approximately 98.5% were seen once. This sequence was found in a man in his thirties or forties in good health. J is TRBJ2-7 and V is TRBV5-5, with 9 nucleotides matching TRBD1. Material: naive CD4+ T cells sorted from blood. This sample's subset: CD45RA+ positively selected. This CDR3 is CASGTHRGPGEQYF. CDR3 DNA: TGTGCCAGCGGCACCCACAGGGGGCCGGGTGAGCAGTACTTC. The whole variable domain, remainder taken from reference TRBV5-5 and TRBJ2-7, is DAGVTQSPTHLIKTRGQQVTLRCSPISGHKSVSWYQQVLGQGPQFIFQYYEKEERGRGNFPDRFSARQFPNYSSELNVNALLLGDSALYLCASGTHRGPGEQYFGPGTRLTVT.